The clone carrying this TCR beta chain was detected a few times. No antigen is known for it. This entry is derived from a study of blood T cells in healthy people across ages. Overall study results and limits: Among long-lived donors, naive CD4+ cells were more numerous and diversity higher than in aged donors. Diversity of TCR beta correlated strongly with naive T cell percentage.

Peripheral blood samples of roughly 9.8 milliliters were drawn from each donor. The CDR3 runs 13 residues. Trimming stripped 5 bases from V and 5 bases from J, with 10 bases between. Primers used in a second PCR of about 7 to 12 cycles were a sample-barcoded 5' primer and a J-beta primer mix. TCRdb reanalysed the 5' RACE reads using MiXCR and keeps one entry per CDR3 protein. The sample yields hundreds of thousands of distinct CDR3 sequences, about 44% seen once. The specimen sequenced was blood. This chain uses TRBV12-3 or TRBV12-4 with TRBJ2-1; no reliable D call. This TCR was recovered from a man aged 25-45 years in good health. The CDR3 DNA reads as TGTGCCAGCAGTGCGGACGGACACAATGAGCAGTTCTTC. This sequence encodes CASSADGHNEQFF.